One T cell receptor (beta chain) is described in this entry. This entry belongs to a study of blood T cell repertoires in COVID-19. Study-level information: Nucleic acid was either cDNA or gDNA, and it came from T cells, B-cell-depleted T cells, or PBMCs.

Here immunoSEQ multiplex PCR was the method, and the copy in TCRdb shows in-frame clones only, minus some. The table lists approximately 25,000 clones, around 88% of them singletons. The TCR was taken from a human donor with acute or convalescent COVID-19. The donor label of this sample is uncertain. The sequenced material came from peripheral blood.

The CDR3 loop reads CASSIRGQGFDTF. CDR3 DNA: TGTGCCAGTAGTATACGGGGACAGGGCTTCGACACCTTC. The chain uses TRBV19 and TRBJ1-2; 9 bases map to TRBD1. The CDR3 totals 13 residues. Germline V gene lookup returns CDR1 LNHDA and CDR2 SQIVND (reference sequence). V lost 2 bases and J lost 12; bases outside the gene matches: 7.